This passage covers 18 T cell receptor beta chains from one sample sequenced in a study of T cell changes during pregnancy in multiple sclerosis (dated by TCRdb to between 2018 and 2021). The library was built by means of the immunoSEQ multiplex PCR assay. The table was pulled from immuneACCESS by TCRdb, which kept in-frame rearrangements only. Such tables lose some clones; where checked, under half of the loss comes from unresolved V genes, and the rest has no known cause. The table for this sample lists over 85,000 clones; less than 95% of them were counted only once. The ten largest clonotypes hold more than 1.5% of the sample. Sequenced here: peripheral blood, sampled in the first trimester of pregnancy. Receptors originate from a female donor in good health, enrolled as a control in a pregnancy study.

The chain joins TRBV18 to TRBJ1-1, with D unresolved. This CDR3 has 12 amino acids. The V gene lost 4 bases and the J gene lost 5 bases, with 8 bases spanning the gap. Germline V gene data show CDR1 as KGHSH and CDR2 as LQKENI. CDR3 nucleotides: TGTGCCAGCTCACTCTGGGAGACTGAAGCTTTCTTT. Protein: CASSLWETEAFF.

This chain connects TRBV11-2 to TRBJ2-1, with 12 bases matching TRBD2. This CDR3 contains 16 residues. The J segment lost 3 bases and the V segment lost 5 bases, leaving 5 bases of the junction unmatched. The germline gives CDR1 SGHAT, CDR2 FQNNGV. CDR3: CASSRSTSGGYNEQFF. The CDR3 DNA follows: TGTGCCAGCAGCCGTTCGACTAGCGGGGGCTACAATGAGCAGTTCTTC.

The rearrangement joins TRBV2 to TRBJ2-1; 13 bases are a match to TRBD2. This CDR3 comprises 18 residues. V lost 5 bases and J lost 5; bases outside the gene matches: 12. Germline loops: CDR1 SNHLY, CDR2 FYNNEI. The CDR3 nucleotides are TGTGCCAGCAGTTCGACTAGCGGGGGGCCTAATGAAGACAATGAGCAGTTCTTC. As protein: CASSSTSGGPNEDNEQFF.

The chain uses TRBV6-5 and TRBJ2-3; 9 positions agree with TRBD1. The CDR3 is 14 amino acids. The germline gives CDR1 MNHEY, CDR2 SVGAGI. The V gene end was trimmed by 6 bases and the J gene end by 3 bases; junction bases not matched to a gene: 4. The CDR3 loop is CASRTTGGTDTQYF. The CDR3 DNA sequence: TGTGCCAGCAGGACGACAGGGGGTACAGATACGCAGTATTTT.

This clone was observed a single time. The chain uses TRBV25-1 and TRBJ2-2, with D possibly TRBD1 on 6 matching bases. Germline V gene sequence: CDR1 MGHDK, CDR2 SYGVNS. Trimming cost V 3 bases and J 5 bases, with 13 bases left between them. The CDR3 has 15 amino acids. The CDR3: CASSDIRGRTGELFF. CDR3 in DNA: TGTGCCAGCAGTGATATCAGGGGCCGTACCGGGGAGCTGTTTTTT.

The chain couples TRBV5-4 to TRBJ1-4; a weak D match, TRBD1 (6 bases). This CDR3 is built from 14 residues. Germline assignment: CDR1 SGHNT and CDR2 YYREEE (reference sequence). With 4 bases removed from V and 5 bases from J, the gap between germline ends came to 12 bases. The CDR3 sequence is CASSQDSTNEKLFF. The DNA of the CDR3 is TGTGCCAGCAGCCAGGACAGCACGAATGAAAAACTGTTTTTT.

The chain employs TRBV28 and TRBJ1-2, with D possibly TRBD1 on 6 matching bases. CDR1 is MDHEN, CDR2 SYDVKM, per germline. The CDR3 extends over 13 amino acids. Trimming left V 9 bases short and J 4 bases short, with 15 bases between. CDR3 nucleotide sequence: TGTGCCAGTGAGGGGGTCATGACCTATGGCTACACCTTC. As protein: CASEGVMTYGYTF.

CDR3 in amino acids: CASSLKSFTDTQYF. CDR3 coding DNA: TGTGCCAGCAGCTTAAAATCCTTCACAGATACGCAGTATTTT. The genes are TRBV5-4 and TRBJ2-3; D remains ambiguous. The germline V gene has CDR1 SGHNT and CDR2 YYREEE (reference sequence). The CDR3 spans 14 residues. The V gene lost 2 bases and the J gene lost 2 bases, with 9 bases spanning the gap.

V is TRBV10-3 and J is TRBJ2-2, with 10 bases aligning to TRBD1. V dropped 2 bases and J dropped 6; count of bases not matched to a gene: 3. This CDR3 region has 15 residues. Germline-derived CDR1 and CDR2 are ENHRY and SYGVKD. CDR3 region: CAISEGQGGAGELFF. The CDR3 nucleotides read TGTGCCATCAGTGAGGGACAGGGGGGGGCCGGGGAGCTGTTTTTT.

The gene calls are TRBV13 and TRBJ2-1; 8 bases agree with TRBD2. The CDR3 length is 19 residues. V lost 2 bases, J lost 4 bases, and 16 bases stayed unmatched. Per germline, CDR1 PRHDT and CDR2 FYEKMQ (reference sequence). CDR3 coding DNA: TGTGCCAGCAGCTTACAGGAGGGCAATAAGCGGGGGATTTACAATGAGCAGTTCTTC. The encoded protein is CASSLQEGNKRGIYNEQFF.

The V gene is TRBV15, the J gene TRBJ2-3; no firm D call. With 2 bases removed from V and 3 bases from J, the gap between germline ends came to 9 bases. The germline V gene encodes CDR1 LNHNV and CDR2 YYDKDF (reference sequence). This CDR3 has 14 residues. CDR3 nucleotide sequence: TGTGCCACCAGCAGATTCGCGGAGACAGATACGCAGTATTTT. Its protein is CATSRFAETDTQYF.

The chain joins TRBV5-8 to TRBJ2-3, with TRBD1 matching 7 bases. V gave up 0 bases and J gave up 7 bases; unmatched junction bases: 11. This CDR3 is 16 amino acids long. Looked up from germline, CDR1 is SGHTS and CDR2 is YDEGEE. CDR3 DNA: TGTGCCAGCAGCTTGGGGGGTACAGGGGTACGACATACGCAGTATTTT. Translating gives CASSLGGTGVRHTQYF.

The chain is built from TRBV7-3 and TRBJ2-3; D perhaps matches TRBD1 (6 bases). V lost 5 bases to trimming and J lost 4 bases, with 10 bases between them. The CDR3 loop spans 13 amino acids. Per germline, CDR1 SGHTA and CDR2 FQGTGA. The CDR3 region has the DNA TGTGCCAGCAGCGGTACAGGGCCAGATACGCAGTATTTT. This codes for CASSGTGPDTQYF.

The chain has TRBV21-1 and TRBJ1-1. TRBV21-1 is tagged as a pseudogene. CDR3 length: 14 amino acids. The chain's CDR3 is CASSKGGRNTEAFF. The CDR3 DNA follows: TGTGCCAGCAGCAAAGGAGGTCGGAACACTGAAGCTTTCTTT.

This chain connects TRBV6-6 to TRBJ1-5; D is ambiguous. V was shortened by 2 bases and J by 5 bases, with 10 bases between the two germline ends. Looked up from germline, CDR1 is MNHNY and CDR2 is SVGAGI (reference sequence). This CDR3 spans 14 amino acids. The chain's CDR3 is CASSYGGSYQPQHF. CDR3 DNA sequence: TGTGCCAGCAGTTACGGAGGGTCCTATCAGCCCCAGCATTTT.

The chain recombines TRBV18 with TRBJ2-1; possibly TRBD2 for D (5 bases). This CDR3 is built from 13 residues. The V end was cut by 5 bases, the J end by 7 bases, with 12 bases between. The germline gives CDR1 KGHSH, CDR2 LQKENI. CDR3 in amino acids: CASSFSGGNEQFF. CDR3 sequence (DNA): TGTGCCAGCTCATTCAGCGGTGGGAATGAGCAGTTCTTC.

V and J are TRBV28 and TRBJ2-5; 11 bases map to TRBD2. The CDR3 extends over 15 amino acids. CDR1 and CDR2 (germline): MDHEN, SYDVKM. Trimming removed 6 bases from V and 5 bases from J; junction bases left unmatched: 8. The CDR3 spells CASSFSGGAFETQYF. In nucleotides, the CDR3 is TGTGCCAGCAGCTTTAGCGGGGGGGCCTTCGAGACCCAGTACTTC.

The V gene is TRBV7-3, the J gene TRBJ1-6, with TRBD1 identical over 8 bases. The germline CDR1 and CDR2 sequences are SGHTA and FQGTGA. Trimming cost V 5 bases and J 9 bases; bases outside gene matches: 15. The length of the CDR3 is 17 residues. DNA of the CDR3: TGTGCCAGCAGCCTCCGACGGCCAGGGGGCTTAGGTTCACCCCTCCACTTT. Protein sequence: CASSLRRPGGLGSPLHF. The whole variable domain, remainder taken from reference TRBV7-3 and TRBJ1-6, is GAGVSQTPSNKVTEKGKYVELRCDPISGHTALYWYRQSLGQGPEFLIYFQGTGAADDSGLPNDRFFAVRPEGSVSTLKIQRTERGDSAVYLCASSLRRPGGLGSPLHFGNGTRLTVT.